Listed below are T cell receptor beta chains from one sample, sequenced in a study of T cell repertoires in cytomegalovirus infection. TCRdb called the reads again in MiXCR, with one record for every CDR3 protein. This sample has roughly 68,000 distinct CDR3 sequences; about 22% occur once, and the top ten carry around three quarters. These TCRs are of unknown antigen specificity. Input material: PBMCs, sequenced either directly or after in vitro stimulation (not recorded which). All receptors come from a human donor in good health (CMV status not recorded). Some clones in this sample may be carry-over from other donors' samples. CDR3s include the opening cysteine and the closing phenylalanine or tryptophan. Each record gives: J gene, V gene, clone size, D gene, CDR3 DNA, CDR3 protein. D genes are given only for firm matches. Clone size, where shown, is once, few, many, or a class for clones that have expanded.

TRBJ2-1 | TRBV29-1 | - | - | TGCAGCGTTGATCCTAGGGACTACAATGAGCAGTTCTTC | CSVDPRDYNEQFF
TRBJ2-2 | TRBV5-8 | few | TRBD1 | TGTGCCAGCAGCTTTTACAGGGGGAGCACCGGGGAGCTGTTTTTT | CASSFYRGSTGELFF
TRBJ2-3 | TRBV7-2 | - | - | TGTGCCAGCAGCCGGCCCGGCGGGACAGATACGCAGTATTTT | CASSRPGGTDTQYF
TRBJ2-1 | TRBV2 | many | TRBD2 | TGTGCCAGCAGCCTAGGACTAGCGCCCTACAATGAGCAGTTCTTC | CASSLGLAPYNEQFF
TRBJ1-2 | TRBV4-3 | many | - | TGCGCCAGCAGCCAAGATCGCGACGGCATGAGCCGTGGCTACACCTTC | CASSQDRDGMSRGYTF
TRBJ2-7 | TRBV12-3/TRBV12-4 | many | - | TGTGCCAGCAGTTTGCGGGGCGGGGCGCAGTACTTC | CASSLRGGAQYF
TRBJ2-3 | TRBV2 | few | - | TGTGCCAGCATGATGACAGAAGCAGATACGCAGTATTTT | CASMMTEADTQYF
TRBJ1-2 | TRBV12-3/TRBV12-4 | few | TRBD1 | TGTGCCAGCAGTTTGGCCCAGGGGGCTAACTATGGCTACACCTTC | CASSLAQGANYGYTF
TRBJ1-2 | TRBV20-1 | - | - | TGCAGTGCTGACCAGGAAAACTCTAACTATGGCTACACCTTC | CSADQENSNYGYTF
TRBJ2-1 | TRBV20-1 | - | TRBD2 | TGCAGTGCTAGAGAGAGGGCTAGCGGGAAAGCAGAGCAGTTCTTC | CSARERASGKAEQFF
TRBJ1-2 | TRBV7-2 | few | - | TGTGCCAGCAGCCCCAGACAGCCAAACTATGGCTACACCTTC | CASSPRQPNYGYTF
TRBJ2-7 | TRBV7-2 | many | TRBD1 | TGTGCCAGCAGCTTAGCGGGGGGACAGGGACCTGGCGAGCAGTACTTC | CASSLAGGQGPGEQYF
TRBJ1-1 | TRBV12-3/TRBV12-4 | - | - | TGTGCCAGCCGCGGGGGGGGAGCTGAAGCTTTCTTT | CASRGGGAEAFF
TRBJ1-6 | TRBV12-3/TRBV12-4 | few | TRBD1 | TGTGCCAGCAGTTCTATTACAGGGGGCAGTAGGAATTCACCCCTCCACTTT | CASSSITGGSRNSPLHF
TRBJ1-2 | TRBV30 | - | - | TGTGCCTGGAAGGGGAAAGACTATGGCTACACCTTC | CAWKGKDYGYTF
TRBJ2-3 | TRBV11-2 | - | TRBD2 | TGTGCCAGCAGCTCCGATGGCGGGAGCGCCCCAGATACGCAGTATTTT | CASSSDGGSAPDTQYF
TRBJ1-4 | TRBV4-1 | few | - | TGCGCCAGCAGCCAAGGTGGCGGTACGTCCTCTAATGAAAAACTGTTTTTT | CASSQGGGTSSNEKLFF
TRBJ2-1 | TRBV7-2 | many | - | TGTGCCAGCAGCCCGGGACTGGGCGCGGCCAATGAGCAGTTCTTC | CASSPGLGAANEQFF
TRBJ2-5 | TRBV28 | few | TRBD1 | TGTGCCAGCAGTATCGGGACAGGCACAAAAGAGACCCAGTACTTC | CASSIGTGTKETQYF
TRBJ2-1 | TRBV7-2 | many | - | TGTGCCAGCAGCTCGAATGGGCGGCTCGAGCAGTTCTTC | CASSSNGRLEQFF
TRBJ2-3 | TRBV18 | few | - | TGTGCCAGCTCAGTCGGGCTAACTAGCACAGATACGCAGTATTTT | CASSVGLTSTDTQYF
TRBJ1-1 | TRBV7-2 | many | - | TGTGCCACCGGGAGGCACACTGAAGCTTTCTTT | CATGRHTEAFF
TRBJ1-5 | TRBV19 | many | - | TGTGCCAGTAGTATAGCCTTTGACAGCGGACATCAGCCCCAGCATTTT | CASSIAFDSGHQPQHF
TRBJ2-4 | TRBV6-5 | once | - | TGTGCCAGCAGTTTGGGATTGTGGGCCAAAAACATTCAGTACTTC | CASSLGLWAKNIQYF
TRBJ2-1 | TRBV19 | - | TRBD1 | TGTGCCAGTAGTGGGACAGCTGGCTCCTACAATGAGCAGTTCTTC | CASSGTAGSYNEQFF
TRBJ2-1 | TRBV12-3/TRBV12-4 | - | - | TGTGCCAGCAGTTTACCGCCAGGGTTGGGGAATGAGCAGTTCTTC | CASSLPPGLGNEQFF
TRBJ2-1 | TRBV9 | - | - | TGTGCCAGCAGCGTAGCCTCCTCTGAGCAGTTCTTC | CASSVASSEQFF
TRBJ2-1 | TRBV6-2/TRBV6-3 | few | - | TGTGCCAGCACGCTTGGCGGGATAATGGAGCAGTTCTTC | CASTLGGIMEQFF
TRBJ2-5 | TRBV12-3/TRBV12-4 | few | TRBD2 | TGTGCCAGCAGCCCTGGACTAGCGGGAGTCCCCCGAGAGACCCAGTACTTC | CASSPGLAGVPRETQYF
TRBJ2-3 | TRBV12-3/TRBV12-4 | - | TRBD1 | TGTGCCAGCACACGGACAGGGGGCACAGATACGCAGTATTTT | CASTRTGGTDTQYF
TRBJ2-1 | TRBV7-2 | many | TRBD2 | TGTGCCAGCAGCCGGACTAGCGGGATCTACAATGAGCAGTTCTTC | CASSRTSGIYNEQFF
TRBJ1-2 | TRBV7-9 | many | TRBD1 | TGTGCCAGCAGCCCCCGGGGGCAGGGGGACGGCTACACCTTC | CASSPRGQGDGYTF
TRBJ1-6 | TRBV4-1 | many | - | TGCGCCAGCAGCTCGTCGGCAGGGATCGGCAATTCACCCCTCCACTTT | CASSSSAGIGNSPLHF
TRBJ2-5 | TRBV20-1 | - | TRBD2 | TGCAGTGCAATCGGACTAGCGCAAAAAGAGACCCAGTACTTC | CSAIGLAQKETQYF
TRBJ2-1 | TRBV6-6 | - | TRBD2 | TGTGCCAGCAGTTACTACACTAGCGGGGACCTTAACAATGAGCAGTTCTTC | CASSYYTSGDLNNEQFF
TRBJ2-7 | TRBV7-9 | - | TRBD2 | TGTGCCAGCAGCTTAGCGCGCGGGACTAGCGACTACGAGCAGTACTTC | CASSLARGTSDYEQYF
TRBJ2-3 | TRBV7-6 | many | TRBD2 | TGTGCCAGCAGCTTAGTTCCTAGCGGGAGGGATACGCAGTATTTT | CASSLVPSGRDTQYF
TRBJ2-1 | TRBV30 | - | - | TGTGCCTGGAGTGTATTGGGGCCTCGGGAGCAGTTCTTC | CAWSVLGPREQFF
TRBJ2-7 | TRBV7-8 | few | - | TGTGCCAGCAGCACCCAGGACTACGAGCAGTACTTC | CASSTQDYEQYF
TRBJ2-1 | TRBV6-5 | - | - | TGTGCCAGCAGGAGACAGGTTTCCTACAATGAGCAGTTCTTC | CASRRQVSYNEQFF